This T cell receptor beta chain emerged from a study of T cells in Graves' hyperthyroidism and ophthalmopathy. Study information: At initial diagnosis, before any treatment had begun, peripheral blood was obtained.

Patients aged 18 to 65 had newly diagnosed hyperthyroidism of under 2 months' duration. Exclusion of a patient resulted from uncontrolled infection, other autoimmune disease, pregnancy or lactation. Notes on the study in general: Among clonotypes expanded in thyroid above 0.001, most were also found in blood.

As for this clonotype: Antigen specificity is unknown.

From RNA transcripts, TCR beta CDR3 regions were amplified. HTBI primers drove first-round RT-PCR of the TCR CDR3. MiXCR, run by TCRdb on the multiplex PCR reads, gives a single entry per CDR3 protein. The sample lists approximately 330,000 distinct CDR3 sequences; roughly a fifth were seen once. The source is a woman aged 45-59 years with Graves' hyperthyroidism. Sequenced sample: blood.

The CDR3 loop reads CSVEQGQGSTEAFF. The CDR3 DNA follows: TGCAGCGTTGAACAGGGACAGGGGAGCACTGAAGCTTTCTTT. The chain is built from TRBV29-1 and TRBJ1-1; 10 positions match TRBD1. This CDR3 comprises 14 residues. The V gene's germline CDR1 is SQVTM and CDR2 ANQGSEA. V lost 2 bases, J lost 4 bases, and 4 bases stayed unmatched.